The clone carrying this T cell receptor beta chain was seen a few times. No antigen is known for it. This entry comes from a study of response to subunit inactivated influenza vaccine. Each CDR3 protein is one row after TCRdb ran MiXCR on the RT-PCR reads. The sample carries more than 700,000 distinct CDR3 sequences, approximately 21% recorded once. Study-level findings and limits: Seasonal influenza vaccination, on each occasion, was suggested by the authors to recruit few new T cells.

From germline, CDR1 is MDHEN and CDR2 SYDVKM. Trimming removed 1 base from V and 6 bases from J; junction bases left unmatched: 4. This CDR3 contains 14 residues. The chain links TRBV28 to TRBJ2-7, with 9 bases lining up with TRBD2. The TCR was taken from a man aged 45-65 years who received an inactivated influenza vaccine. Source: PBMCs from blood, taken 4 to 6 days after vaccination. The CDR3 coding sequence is TGTGCCAGCAGTTTATTAGCGGGGGCCCTCGAGCAGTACTTC. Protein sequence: CASSLLAGALEQYF. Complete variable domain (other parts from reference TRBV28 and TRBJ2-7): DVKVTQSSRYLVKRTGEKVFLECVQDMDHENMFWYRQDPGLGLRLIYFSYDVKMKEKGDIPEGYSVSREKKERFSLILESASTNQTSMYLCASSLLAGALEQYFGPGTRLTVT.